This entry lists 26 T cell receptor beta chains sequenced from one sample in a study of T cell responses to AZD1222 COVID-19 vaccine. The repertoire was sequenced with immunoSEQ multiplex PCR; TCRdb's copy has only in-frame clones and lacks some. The table has about 110,000 clones, about 92% seen once; the top ten hold approximately 8%. Specimen: peripheral blood, collected 28 days after the second AZD1222 dose. The receptors here all came from an adult who received the AZD1222 COVID-19 vaccine.

In DNA form, the CDR3 reads TGTGCCAGCAGCCCCGGCACGGTTTCCTACGAGCAGTACTTC. Protein sequence: CASSPGTVSYEQYF. This rearrangement joins TRBV13 to TRBJ2-7; no reliable D call. CDR3 length: 14 residues. Germline CDR1 is PRHDT and CDR2 is FYEKMQ (reference sequence). Deletions cut 5 bases from V and 1 base from J, with 12 bases between.

This sequence joins TRBV29-1 and TRBJ1-2, with D perhaps matching TRBD1 (5 bases). The V and J ends lost 5 bases and 0 bases respectively, with 13 bases between them. This CDR3 spans 14 amino acids. The V gene's germline CDR1 is SQVTM and CDR2 ANQGSEA. In nucleotides, the CDR3 is TGCAGCGTTCCCGACAGATCCTCTAACTATGGCTACACCTTC. The encoded protein is CSVPDRSSNYGYTF.

This chain joins TRBV7-2 and TRBJ1-3, with D hard to call. This CDR3 has 15 amino acids. The V end lost 0 bases, the J end lost 1 base, and 7 bases lay between the germline ends. CDR1 is SGHTA and CDR2 is FQGNSA in the germline V gene. The CDR3 coding sequence is TGTGCCAGCAGCTTAGCATCTATTTCTGGAAACACCATATATTTT. Encoded protein: CASSLASISGNTIYF.

The chain joins TRBV6-1 to TRBJ2-7; tentative D call: TRBD1 (5 bases). V dropped 1 base and J dropped 4 bases, with 14 bases sitting between them. CDR3 size: 15 residues. CDR1 is MNHNS and CDR2 is SASEGT in the germline V gene. The CDR3 region has the DNA TGTGCCAGCAGTGAAGTGGCAGGGTACGGTTACGAGCAGTACTTC. Residues: CASSEVAGYGYEQYF.

This clone has a handful of counts. This chain links TRBV12-1 with TRBJ2-5; the D segment call TRBD2 is taken from the table without a DNA check. TRBV12-1 is a known pseudogene. This CDR3 has 17 amino acids. CDR3 loop: CASSLTSGQRYQETQYF. In nucleotides, the CDR3 is TGTGCCAGCAGCTTGACTAGCGGACAACGATACCAAGAGACCCAGTACTTC.

This clone showed up just once. The chain recombines TRBV27 with TRBJ1-2; D gene ambiguous. The CDR3 extends over 11 amino acids. V shed 7 bases and J shed 6 bases, with 9 bases lying between them. Germline V gene data show CDR1 as MNHEY and CDR2 as SMNVEV (reference sequence). The CDR3 loop is CASTKTNGYTF. DNA for the CDR3: TGTGCCAGCACTAAAACGAATGGCTACACCTTC.

In this sample, this clone turned up once. This chain joins TRBV28 and TRBJ1-2, with 11 bases aligning to TRBD1. The CDR3 runs to 12 residues. CDR1 and CDR2 (germline): MDHEN, SYDVKM. The ends lost 9 bases at V and 4 bases at J; junction bases unmatched: 1. The CDR3 coding sequence is TGTGCCAGTGGGACAGGGGGCTATGGCTACACCTTC. It encodes CASGTGGYGYTF.

V is TRBV3-1 (or the pseudogene TRBV3-2) and J is TRBJ1-3; 7 bases line up with TRBD1. There are 14 residues in the CDR3. The junction had 4 bases not matched to a gene; V was cut back by 4 bases and J by 4 bases. Germline values: CDR1 LGHDT, CDR2 YNNKEL (reference sequence). Written as DNA, the CDR3 is TGTGCCAGCAGCCGACAGGGCCCGGGAAACACCATATATTTT. It codes for CASSRQGPGNTIYF.

The V gene is TRBV15, the J gene TRBJ2-7; D is uncertain. CDR1 and CDR2 (germline): LNHNV, YYDKDF (reference sequence). V was pared by 0 bases and J by 3 bases, with 6 bases between. The CDR3 totals 13 residues. The CDR3 spells CATSRELDYEQYF. The CDR3 bases are TGTGCCACCAGCAGAGAGTTGGACTACGAGCAGTACTTC.

This clone was counted a few times. V and J are TRBV29-1 and TRBJ1-2; D ambiguous. The CDR3 extends over 13 amino acids. Deletions cut 3 bases from V and 0 bases from J, with 8 bases between. CDR1 and CDR2 from the germline V gene are SQVTM and ANQGSEA. In nucleotides, the CDR3 is TGCAGCGTTGAGGAAACGTCTAACTATGGCTACACCTTC. Its translation is CSVEETSNYGYTF.

The V and J genes are TRBV4-1 and TRBJ1-2; the D gene is possibly TRBD1 (6 bases). The CDR3 runs to 14 residues. Trimming took off 4 bases at V and 4 bases at J, with 13 bases between the two ends. Germline V gives CDR1 MGHRA, CDR2 YSYEKL. DNA of the CDR3: TGCGCCAGCAGCCGCGAGAAGGGGGTCTATGGCTACACCTTC. Encoded protein: CASSREKGVYGYTF.

The V call is TRBV11-2, the J call TRBJ2-7; the D gene is possibly TRBD2 (6 bases). The CDR3 is 18 amino acids. Germline-derived CDR1 and CDR2 are SGHAT and FQNNGV. V was shortened by 0 bases and J by 0 bases, with 18 bases between the two germline ends. The CDR3 region is CASSLDTLADKSSYEQYF. Here the CDR3 DNA reads TGTGCCAGCAGCTTAGATACGTTAGCGGACAAGAGCTCCTACGAGCAGTACTTC.

Here the CDR3 reads CASSWAKSPLHF. In DNA form, the CDR3 reads TGTGCCAGCAGTTGGGCAAAGTCACCCCTCCACTTT. The V and J genes are TRBV6-5 and TRBJ1-6; D call uncertain. Trimming took off 4 bases at V and 10 bases at J, with 8 bases between the two ends. Germline V gene lookup returns CDR1 MNHEY and CDR2 SVGAGI. The CDR3 is 12 amino acids.

The chain has TRBV3-1 (or the pseudogene TRBV3-2) and TRBJ2-5, with D unclear. Germline CDR1 is LGHDT and CDR2 is YNNKEL (reference sequence). This CDR3 region has 15 residues. V was pared by 0 bases and J by 1 base, with 9 bases between. The CDR3 loop reads CASSQEGNLQETQYF. As DNA, the CDR3 is TGTGCCAGCAGCCAAGAAGGGAACCTCCAAGAGACCCAGTACTTC.

V usage is TRBV2 and J usage is TRBJ1-6; 8 bases agree with TRBD1. Germline V gives CDR1 SNHLY, CDR2 FYNNEI. Germline trimming cut 8 bases from V and 2 bases from J; bases unmatched to any gene: 5. CDR3 length: 15 residues. CDR3 nucleotide sequence: TGTGCCAGCTACGCGGACAGGGCCTATAATTCACCCCTCCACTTT. Translated: CASYADRAYNSPLHF.

The chain has TRBV7-9 and TRBJ1-1; TRBD1 matches at 9 bases. V lost 5 bases and J lost 10; bases outside the gene matches: 11. CDR1 is SEHNR and CDR2 is FQNEAQ in the germline V gene (reference sequence). The CDR3 is 14 residues long. CDR3 in amino acids: CASSQPGTGPGAFF. DNA for the CDR3: TGTGCCAGCAGCCAGCCAGGGACAGGGCCCGGAGCTTTCTTT.

The rearrangement links TRBV11-2 to TRBJ2-3, with no clear D. Trimming took off 3 bases at V and 6 bases at J, with 7 bases between the two ends. The germline V gene has CDR1 SGHAT and CDR2 FQNNGV. The CDR3 totals 12 residues. CDR3: CASSFSRDTQYF. The CDR3 DNA is TGTGCCAGCAGCTTTAGCAGGGATACGCAGTATTTT. The whole variable domain, remainder taken from reference TRBV11-2 and TRBJ2-3, is EAGVAQSPRYKIIEKRQSVAFWCNPISGHATLYWYQQILGQGPKLLIQFQNNGVVDDSQLPKDRFSAERLKGVDSTLKIQPAKLEDSAVYLCASSFSRDTQYFGPGTRLTVL.

The chain links TRBV28 to TRBJ1-1; a possible D gene is TRBD1 (6 bases). Germline CDR1 MDHEN, CDR2 SYDVKM. The CDR3 extends over 13 amino acids. Trimming left V 6 bases short and J 6 bases short, with 14 bases between. The CDR3 coding sequence is TGTGCCAGCAGCTACGGGACATCCCCTGAAGCTTTCTTT. Translated: CASSYGTSPEAFF.

The V call is TRBV18, the J call TRBJ1-2; 8 bases fit TRBD1. Germline V gene data show CDR1 as KGHSH and CDR2 as LQKENI. The CDR3 length is 15 residues. Germline trimming cut 3 bases from V and 7 bases from J; bases unmatched to any gene: 10. CDR3 residues: CASSPDRVVSGGYTF. The CDR3 DNA sequence: TGTGCCAGCTCACCGGACAGGGTGGTTTCAGGTGGCTACACCTTC.

The count of this clone is one. V and J are TRBV28 and TRBJ2-7; 8 nucleotides agree with TRBD2. The CDR3 loop spans 13 amino acids. Germline CDR1 is MDHEN and CDR2 is SYDVKM. Losses at the gene ends were 6 bases for V and 3 bases for J; bases not matched to a gene: 4. The CDR3 loop reads CASSRTSRYEQYF. The DNA of the CDR3 is TGTGCCAGCAGCAGGACTAGCCGCTACGAGCAGTACTTC.

The gene calls are TRBV5-4 and TRBJ1-4; D is uncertain. Germline V lookup: CDR1 SGHNT, CDR2 YYREEE (reference sequence). CDR3 length equals 15 residues. Trimming took 1 base from V and 3 from J, leaving 10 bases between them. CDR3 in amino acids: CASSLWGDPNEKLFF. The CDR3, as DNA: TGTGCCAGCAGCTTGTGGGGAGACCCTAATGAAAAACTGTTTTTT.

The chain employs TRBV5-1 and TRBJ2-1, with TRBD1 matching 7 bases. Per germline, CDR1 SGHRS and CDR2 YFSETQ. Trimming at V came to 4 bases and at J to 7 bases, leaving 14 bases not matched to a gene. The length of the CDR3 is 16 residues. CDR3 amino acids: CASSARQGNFPNEQFF. Written as DNA, the CDR3 is TGCGCCAGCAGCGCCCGACAGGGTAATTTTCCGAATGAGCAGTTCTTC. The full variable domain, with the rest looked up from reference TRBV5-1 and TRBJ2-1, is KAGVTQTPRYLIKTRGQQVTLSCSPISGHRSVSWYQQTPGQGLQFLFEYFSETQRNKGNFPGRFSGRQFSNSRSEMNVSTLELGDSALYLCASSARQGNFPNEQFFGPGTRLTVL.

Only one count was recorded for this clone. This chain links TRBV29-1 with TRBJ1-2, with TRBD1 matching over 9 bases. J lost 7 bases, V lost 4 bases, and 4 bases had no gene match. The CDR3 contains 12 residues. Germline-derived CDR1 and CDR2 are SQVTM and ANQGSEA. The CDR3 loop reads CSVVGQGTGYTF. The CDR3 DNA sequence: TGCAGCGTTGTAGGACAGGGGACTGGCTACACCTTC.

V and J are TRBV19 and TRBJ2-7; D gene ambiguous. Per the germline V gene, CDR1 is LNHDA and CDR2 is SQIVND (reference sequence). The CDR3 is 11 residues long. V lost 5 bases and J 7 bases, leaving 9 bases between the germline ends. The CDR3 reads CASSYGPEQYF. As DNA, the CDR3 is TGTGCCAGTAGTTACGGACCTGAGCAGTACTTC.

This chain connects TRBV14 to TRBJ1-1; D might be TRBD1 (5 bases). V was clipped by 1 base and J by 10 bases, with 10 bases between them. CDR3 length equals 12 residues. Germline values: CDR1 SGHDN, CDR2 FVKESK. The CDR3 sequence: CASSQGGRGAFF. The CDR3 DNA reads as TGTGCCAGCAGCCAAGGTGGTAGGGGAGCTTTCTTT.

This chain joins TRBV5-4 and TRBJ2-7; tentatively, D is TRBD1 (6 bases). The CDR3 runs to 14 residues. V lost 4 bases and J 2 bases, leaving 13 bases between the germline ends. The germline V gene has CDR1 SGHNT and CDR2 YYREEE (reference sequence). CDR3 sequence: CASSRRGGTYEQYF. CDR3 DNA: TGTGCCAGCAGCCGCAGGGGCGGAACCTACGAGCAGTACTTC.